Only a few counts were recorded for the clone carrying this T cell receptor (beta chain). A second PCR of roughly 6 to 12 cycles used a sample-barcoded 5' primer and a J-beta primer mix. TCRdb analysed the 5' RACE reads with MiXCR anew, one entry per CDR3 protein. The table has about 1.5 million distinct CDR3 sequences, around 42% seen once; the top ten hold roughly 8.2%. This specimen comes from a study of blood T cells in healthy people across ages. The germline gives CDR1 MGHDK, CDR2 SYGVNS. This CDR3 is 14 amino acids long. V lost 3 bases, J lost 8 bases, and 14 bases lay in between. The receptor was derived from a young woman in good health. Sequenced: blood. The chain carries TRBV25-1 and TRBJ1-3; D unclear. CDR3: CASSDRYSGDTIYF. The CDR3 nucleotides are TGTGCCAGCAGTGACCGATATTCCGGGGACACCATATATTTT.